This record concerns one T cell receptor beta chain sequence. With 2 bases clipped from V and 6 bases from J, the junction kept 2 bases outside the gene matches. Germline V lookup: CDR1 ENHRY, CDR2 SYGVKD. The CDR3 spans 14 residues. These data are taken from a study of blood T cell repertoires in COVID-19. TCRdb's copy holds only in-frame clones and misses some; the assay was immunoSEQ multiplex PCR. The data show 110,000 to 150,000 clones, over 70% seen once. V and J are TRBV10-3 and TRBJ2-2; 8 nucleotides line up with TRBD1. The sample consisted of PBMCs or T cells enriched from blood (not recorded which). This sequence originates from a man in his sixties who had recovered from COVID-19. The CDR3 bases are TGTGCCATCAGTGAGGGACAGGGTGCCGGGGAGCTGTTTTTT. Encoded protein: CAISEGQGAGELFF.